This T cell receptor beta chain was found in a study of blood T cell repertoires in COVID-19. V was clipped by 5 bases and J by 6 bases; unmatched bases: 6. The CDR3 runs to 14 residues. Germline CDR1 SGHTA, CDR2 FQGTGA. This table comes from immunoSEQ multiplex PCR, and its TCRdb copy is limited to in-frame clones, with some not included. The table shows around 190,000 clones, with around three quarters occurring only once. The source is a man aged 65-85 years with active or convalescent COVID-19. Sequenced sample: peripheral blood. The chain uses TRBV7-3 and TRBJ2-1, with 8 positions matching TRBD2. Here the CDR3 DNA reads TGTGCCAGCAGCCCGGGACTAGTCATCAATGAGCAGTTCTTC. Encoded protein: CASSPGLVINEQFF.